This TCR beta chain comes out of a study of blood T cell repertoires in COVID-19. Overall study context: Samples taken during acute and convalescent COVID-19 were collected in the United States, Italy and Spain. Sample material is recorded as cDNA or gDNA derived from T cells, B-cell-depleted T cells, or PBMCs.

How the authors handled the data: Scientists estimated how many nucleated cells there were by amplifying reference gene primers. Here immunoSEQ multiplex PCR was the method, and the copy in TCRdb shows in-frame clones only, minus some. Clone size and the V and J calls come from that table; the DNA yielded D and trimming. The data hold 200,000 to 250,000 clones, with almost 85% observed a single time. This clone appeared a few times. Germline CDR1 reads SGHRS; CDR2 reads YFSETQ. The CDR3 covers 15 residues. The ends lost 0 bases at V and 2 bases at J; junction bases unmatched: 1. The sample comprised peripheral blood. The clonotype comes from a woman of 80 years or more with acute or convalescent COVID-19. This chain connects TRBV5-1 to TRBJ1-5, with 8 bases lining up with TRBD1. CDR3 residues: CASSLETGGNQPQHF. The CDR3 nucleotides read TGCGCCAGCAGCTTGGAGACAGGGGGCAATCAGCCCCAGCATTTT.